The source of this TCR beta chain is a study of CD8+ T cells in alopecia areata. V lost 3 bases and J 0 bases, leaving 6 bases between the germline ends. Per the germline V gene, CDR1 is SQVTM and CDR2 is ANQGSEA. The CDR3 is 13 residues long. The sample's treatment: oral pan-JAK inhibitor, 5-10 mg twice daily. This clone has only a few counts. The antigen remains unidentified. The study, taken as a whole, reports: Elevated clonality characterized lesional scalp relative to normal scalp, particularly in alopecia totalis/universalis. Scalp clonality and expanded CD8+ clones among the top 100 were significantly decreased by tofacitinib.

Extracted RNA was reverse transcribed, and the resulting cDNA served as sequencing template. TCRdb's table, derived via immunoSEQ multiplex PCR, lists solely in-frame clones and lacks some. Found here are about 210,000 clones, more than 45% of them singletons; the top ten hold about 1.4%. The clonotype was recovered from a human donor with alopecia areata. The rearrangement uses TRBV29-1 and TRBJ2-1; D is unresolved. The sequencing here drew on CD4+ T cells sorted from blood, taken at week 4, from a patient treated with tofacitinib. The CDR3: CSVDETSYNEQFF. In DNA, the CDR3 is TGCAGCGTTGACGAGACCTCCTACAATGAGCAGTTCTTC.